The present T cell receptor beta chain was sequenced within a study of blood T cell repertoires in COVID-19. As for the study in general: Samples taken during acute and convalescent COVID-19 were collected in the United States, Italy and Spain. T cells, B-cell-depleted T cells, or PBMCs supplied cDNA or gDNA.

V lost 5 bases, J lost 3 bases, and 10 bases lay in between. CDR1 is ENHRY and CDR2 is SYGVKD in the germline V gene. The CDR3 covers 13 residues. As originally analysed: Estimates of nucleated cell counts were drawn from the amplification of reference gene primers. TCRdb's table, derived via immunoSEQ multiplex PCR, lists solely in-frame clones and lacks some. V, J and clone size were drawn from that table, and D and trimming were deduced from the DNA. The sample yields roughly 150,000 clones, around 81% seen once. The sequencing sample was made of peripheral blood. This chain joins TRBV10-3 and TRBJ2-5; D is undetermined. This clonotype was sampled from a man between 70 and 80 years old with active or convalescent COVID-19. The CDR3 coding sequence is TGTGCCATCAGTATTATCCCGGAAGAGACCCAGTACTTC. The encoded protein is CAISIIPEETQYF.